This TCR beta chain is from a study of CD8 T cells in cerebrospinal fluid in Alzheimer's disease (dated by TCRdb to 2020 to 2021). Regarding the research as a whole: To assess CSF T cell clonal expansion, the study used two single-cell approaches: plate-based nested PCR sequencing and droplet-based sequencing. The study examined whether cerebrospinal fluid from healthy elderly individuals and from patients with neurodegenerative disease contained clonally expanded T cells. In the droplet-based CSF analysis comparing patients with controls, there were 9 healthy controls (around 11,000 cells) and 9 patients with MCI or Alzheimer's disease (10,391 cells). The CSF gene-expression analysis, which included patients with Parkinson's disease, covered a total of 20 to 30 samples.

The library was made by 10x single-cell sequencing. 10X Genomics single-cell V(D)J and 5' gene-expression libraries were used to profile CSF cells. An Illumina NextSeq550 was used to sequence the CSF single-cell TCR libraries. The paper's processing steps were these. V(D)J reads were aligned to the vdj-GRCh38 alts ensemble 2.0.0 reference and processed with the Cell Ranger vdj pipeline. Clonotypes were defined as cell barcodes sharing the same set of productive CDR3 nucleotide sequences. To connect clonality with transcriptional profiles, clonotype information was added to the gene-expression metadata in Seurat v3.0. Any CSF cell with more than 1,800 genes, more than 7,500 UMIs or more than 10% mitochondrial reads was excluded. To find TCRs with known antigen specificity, CDR3-beta sequences were matched against VDJdb. Clone sharing was examined by network analysis using the R package qgraph, in which only TCRs with complete alpha and beta chains were included. TCRdb reprocessed the sequencing reads and holds a single record per CDR3 protein sequence, with no DNA. TCRdb, rather than the study authors, made the V and J calls. This sample's table carries approximately 1,100 distinct CDR3 sequences. Together, the top ten hold about 7.8% of the sample.

Points the paper makes about the study in general: In pooled data, a highly expanded clone (at least 3% of TCRs) occurred in 1 of 10 healthy subjects versus most of the 6 Alzheimer's patients. The EBV-specific clones were neither the most highly expanded clones nor enriched among patients. It was cautioned by the authors that a causal link between EBV and Alzheimer's disease is not established by the detection of EBV-specific TCRs in CSF. Only samples with detectable clones went into the overall clonality comparison: approximately 11 healthy, 5 MCI, 5 AD, and 6 PD. A higher percentage of TCRs was made up by the largest CSF clone in patients with MCI or Alzheimer's disease than in controls.

All participants were free of acute infectious disease and in good physical condition. Biomarkers including neurofilament, amyloid-beta and tau were used to confirm neurodegeneration in the patients. Live CSF cells for droplet-based sequencing were sorted with a live/dead marker. CSF was obtained by lumbar puncture, and immune cells were pelleted by centrifugation at 300g. CSF samples were checked for red blood cells, and any sample contaminated with blood was excluded. CSF cells were cryopreserved in freezing medium, frozen overnight at -80 degrees C, and subsequently stored in liquid nitrogen. CSF samples were stored for less than seven months before analysis. Frequency indicates this clonotype is large (0.1 to 1%); no count is kept. The clone's antigen remains unknown. The CDR3 covers 14 residues, taking in both the cysteine and the phenylalanine. A DNA sequence was not provided. Taken from the germline V gene (reference sequence), the CDR1 and CDR2 loops are SEHNR and FQNEAQ.

Recombination joined TRBV7-9 with TRBJ1-2; checking the TCRdb D call of TRBD1 is not possible without DNA. The TCR comes from a human donor with Alzheimer's disease. The sequenced material came from cerebrospinal fluid. The CDR3 loop reads CASSLTGAIYGYTF.